This T cell receptor beta chain was sequenced in a study of chemoradiotherapy in HPV16-positive cancers. Points from the study as a whole: Candidate HPV-specific clones and E7-related TCR motifs grew in tumor during treatment.

The CDR3 is 16 amino acids. Looked up from germline, CDR1 is LNHDA and CDR2 is SQIVND (reference sequence). With 7 bases removed from V and 2 bases from J, the gap between germline ends came to 18 bases. In regard to this clone: Antigen unknown.

Repeated repertoire sampling spanned the course of chemoradiotherapy. Some clones are missing from TCRdb's copy, which holds only in-frame ones; the method was immunoSEQ multiplex PCR. Seen here are roughly 21,000 clones, 70% to 90% observed once, and the top ten hold over 4.5%. The sequence was collected from a human donor with HPV-associated anogenital cancer. The sequencing here drew on blood, taken from a patient who underwent chemoradiotherapy. The V and J genes are TRBV19 and TRBJ1-3; the D gene is possibly TRBD1 (5 bases). CDR3 sequence: CASTQMGGTAGNTIYF. The CDR3 coding sequence is TGTGCCAGTACCCAAATGGGGGGGACTGCTGGAAACACCATATATTTT.